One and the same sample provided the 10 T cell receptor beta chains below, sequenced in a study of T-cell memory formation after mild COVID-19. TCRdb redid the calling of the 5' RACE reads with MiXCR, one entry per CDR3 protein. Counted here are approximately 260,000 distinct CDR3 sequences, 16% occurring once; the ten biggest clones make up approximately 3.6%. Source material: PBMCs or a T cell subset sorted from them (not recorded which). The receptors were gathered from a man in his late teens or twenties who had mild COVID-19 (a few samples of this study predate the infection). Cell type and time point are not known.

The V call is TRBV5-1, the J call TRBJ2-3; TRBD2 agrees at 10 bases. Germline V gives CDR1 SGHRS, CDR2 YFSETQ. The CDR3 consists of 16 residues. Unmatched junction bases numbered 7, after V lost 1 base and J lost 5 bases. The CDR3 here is CASSLMLAGAQDTQYF. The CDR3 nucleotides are TGCGCCAGCAGCTTGATGCTAGCGGGGGCCCAAGATACGCAGTATTTT.

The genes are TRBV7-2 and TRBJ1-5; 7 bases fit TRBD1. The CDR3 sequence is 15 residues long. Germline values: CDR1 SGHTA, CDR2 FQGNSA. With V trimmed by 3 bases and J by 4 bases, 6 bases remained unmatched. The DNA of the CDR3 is TGTGCCAGCAGCTTTGCAGGGGGAACGAATCAGCCCCAGCATTTT. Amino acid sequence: CASSFAGGTNQPQHF.

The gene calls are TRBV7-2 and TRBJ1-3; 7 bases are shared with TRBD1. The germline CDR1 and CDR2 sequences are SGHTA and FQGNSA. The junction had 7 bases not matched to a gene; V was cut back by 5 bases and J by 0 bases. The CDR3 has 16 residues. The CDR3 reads CASSPQGTNSGNTIYF. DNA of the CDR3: TGTGCCAGCAGCCCACAGGGGACAAACTCTGGAAACACCATATATTTT.

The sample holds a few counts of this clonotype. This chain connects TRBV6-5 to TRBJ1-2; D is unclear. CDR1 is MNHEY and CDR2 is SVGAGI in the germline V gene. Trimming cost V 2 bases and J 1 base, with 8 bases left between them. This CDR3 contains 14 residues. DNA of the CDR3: TGTGCCAGCAGTTACGGTACCCGTAACTATGGCTACACCTTC. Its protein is CASSYGTRNYGYTF.

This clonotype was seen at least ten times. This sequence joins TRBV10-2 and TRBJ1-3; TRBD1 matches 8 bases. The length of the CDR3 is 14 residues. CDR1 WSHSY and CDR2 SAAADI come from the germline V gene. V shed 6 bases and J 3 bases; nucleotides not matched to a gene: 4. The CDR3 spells CASSRGLDGNTIYF. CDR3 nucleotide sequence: TGCGCCAGCAGCAGGGGGCTGGATGGAAACACCATATATTTT.

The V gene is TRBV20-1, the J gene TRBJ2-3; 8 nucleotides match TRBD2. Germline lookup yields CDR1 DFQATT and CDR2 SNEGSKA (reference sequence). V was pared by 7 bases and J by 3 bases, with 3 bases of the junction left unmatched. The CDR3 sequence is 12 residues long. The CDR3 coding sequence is TGCAGTGTCTCGGGGGGGACAGATACGCAGTATTTT. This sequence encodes CSVSGGTDTQYF.

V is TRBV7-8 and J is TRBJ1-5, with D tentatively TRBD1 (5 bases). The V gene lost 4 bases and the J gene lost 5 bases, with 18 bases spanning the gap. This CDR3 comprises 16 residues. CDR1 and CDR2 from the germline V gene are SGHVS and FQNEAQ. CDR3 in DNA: TGTGCCAGCAGCTCGGGACGGTCGACTCGGTATCAGCCCCAGCATTTT. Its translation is CASSSGRSTRYQPQHF.

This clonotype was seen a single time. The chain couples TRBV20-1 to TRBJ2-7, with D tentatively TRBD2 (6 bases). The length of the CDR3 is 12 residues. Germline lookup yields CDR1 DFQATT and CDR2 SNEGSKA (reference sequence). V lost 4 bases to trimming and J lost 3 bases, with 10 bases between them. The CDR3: CSAKRAGYEQYV. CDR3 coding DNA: TGCAGTGCTAAGCGGGCGGGCTACGAGCAGTACGTC.

CDR3 sequence (DNA): TGTGCAACTCGGACAGGGGCGGACACTGAAGCTTTCTTT. Translating gives CATRTGADTEAFF. V and J are TRBV10-3 and TRBJ1-1, with 9 bases that match TRBD1. This CDR3 has 13 residues. Germline CDR1 and CDR2: ENHRY and SYGVKD.

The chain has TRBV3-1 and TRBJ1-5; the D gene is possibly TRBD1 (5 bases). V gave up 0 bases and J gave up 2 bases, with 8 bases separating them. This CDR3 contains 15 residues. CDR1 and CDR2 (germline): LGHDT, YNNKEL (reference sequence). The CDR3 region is CASSQDQGGNQPQHF. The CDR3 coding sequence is TGTGCCAGCAGCCAAGATCAGGGAGGCAATCAGCCCCAGCATTTT.